What follows is one TCR beta chain and its context. The data were obtained in a study of blood T cell repertoires in COVID-19. Study-wide context: Acute-phase and convalescent COVID-19 samples originated in the United States, Italy and Spain.

Enrolled during active infection, Seattle patients were then followed longitudinally. Germline CDR1 reads SGHKS; CDR2 reads YYEKEE (reference sequence). With 2 bases clipped from V and 8 bases from J, the junction kept 7 bases outside the gene matches. The CDR3 is made up of 14 amino acids. Original processing notes: By means of reference gene primer amplification, nucleated cell counts were estimated. The data were produced by immunoSEQ multiplex PCR, yet TCRdb's version contains in-frame clones alone and is incomplete. The V and J calls and the clone size are those of that table, but D and trimming were determined from the DNA. Among fewer than 700,000 clones, roughly nine tenths were seen once, and the ten largest hold less than 9.5%.

The V call is TRBV5-5, the J call TRBJ1-5; 7 bases are a match to TRBD1. The sample comprised peripheral blood. The receptor was derived from a woman in her forties or fifties with COVID-19, enrolled during active disease. In nucleotides, the CDR3 is TGTGCCAGCAGCTTAGGGGGCTCGGATGAGCCCCAGCATTTT. It yields the protein CASSLGGSDEPQHF.